These 13 T cell receptor beta chains came from one sample sequenced in a study of shared T cell receptors in the human thymus. TCRdb keeps only in-frame clones here, not all; method: immunoSEQ multiplex PCR. The sample contains about 660,000 clones, around 87% of which appear only once. This sample also appeared in a second study, on human thymus T cells.

The sequencing input was thymocytes. All receptors come from a boy less than two years old with a congenital heart defect.

The rearrangement links TRBV5-1 to TRBJ2-7; 8 nucleotides agree with TRBD2. Germline V gene lookup returns CDR1 SGHRS and CDR2 YFSETQ. The CDR3 consists of 19 residues. J gave up 2 bases and V 4 bases, and 20 bases lay outside the gene matches. The CDR3 here is CASSTPLAGEGPVTYEQYF. The CDR3 nucleotides read TGCGCCAGCAGCACCCCCCTAGCGGGTGAGGGCCCGGTGACCTACGAGCAGTACTTC.

The V call is TRBV29-1, the J call TRBJ2-7, with 9 bases lining up with TRBD1. CDR3 length equals 14 residues. Germline lookup yields CDR1 SQVTM and CDR2 ANQGSEA. V shed 6 bases, J shed 6 bases, and the junction held 12 bases outside the gene matches. The CDR3 nucleotides read TGCAGCGTCGAAAAAGACAGGGGGGAACGCGAGCAGTACTTC. Its translation: CSVEKDRGEREQYF.

This clone was recorded once. The V gene is TRBV19, the J gene TRBJ1-1; possibly TRBD1 for D (6 bases). The CDR3 runs 14 residues. V lost 5 bases and J 1 base, leaving 11 bases between the germline ends. The germline gives CDR1 LNHDA, CDR2 SQIVND (reference sequence). CDR3 sequence reads: CASSYRDGNTEAFF. The CDR3 coding sequence is TGTGCCAGTAGTTACAGGGATGGGAACACTGAAGCTTTCTTT.

The chain is built from TRBV9 and TRBJ2-5; 13 bases line up with TRBD2. CDR1 and CDR2 from the germline V gene are SGDLS and YYNGEE. The CDR3 is made up of 19 amino acids. J was trimmed by 2 bases and V by 1 base; bases with no gene match: 11. The CDR3 loop reads CASSVRITGTSGDQETQYF. DNA for the CDR3: TGTGCCAGCAGCGTACGGATAACCGGGACTAGCGGGGATCAAGAGACCCAGTACTTC.

The V gene is TRBV4-2, the J gene TRBJ2-7; possibly TRBD1 for D (6 bases). V was shortened by 3 bases and J by 2 bases, with 14 bases between the two germline ends. The CDR3 spans 15 residues. Germline CDR1 and CDR2: LGHNA and YNFKEQ. The CDR3 spells CASSHVRDITYEQYF. CDR3 nucleotides: TGTGCCAGCAGCCACGTCCGGGACATTACCTACGAGCAGTACTTC.

This clone was recorded once. The chain has TRBV25-1 and TRBJ2-7; 8 nucleotides align to TRBD2. V lost 7 bases, J lost 2 bases, and 4 bases stayed unmatched. The CDR3 sequence is 13 residues long. From germline, CDR1 is MGHDK and CDR2 SYGVNS. The CDR3 DNA sequence: TGTGCCAGCACGGGGGGGACTCCCTACGAGCAGTACTTC. Translation: CASTGGTPYEQYF.

The chain combines TRBV7-8 with TRBJ2-7, with TRBD2 matching 10 bases. Germline lookup yields CDR1 SGHVS and CDR2 FQNEAQ. J was trimmed by 1 base and V by 1 base; bases with no gene match: 4. The CDR3 loop spans 16 amino acids. For the CDR3, the DNA is TGTGCCAGCAGCTTAGTACTAGCGGGACCGTCCTACGAGCAGTACTTC. It yields the protein CASSLVLAGPSYEQYF. The full variable domain, in which reference TRBV7-8 and TRBJ2-7 provide the parts outside the CDR3, is GAGVSQSPRYKVAKRGQDVALRCDPISGHVSLFWYQQALGQGPEFLTYFQNEAQLDKSGLPSDRFFAERPEGSVSTLKIQRTQQEDSAVYLCASSLVLAGPSYEQYFGPGTRLTVT.

The table lists this clone with a count of one. The chain carries TRBV11-1 and TRBJ2-7; weak D call: TRBD1 (5 bases). The CDR3 has 14 amino acids. V lost 5 bases and J lost 3, with 14 bases in between. Looked up from germline, CDR1 is SGHAT and CDR2 is FQDESV (reference sequence). CDR3 nucleotide sequence: TGTGCCAGCAGCACGACCGGACAAGACTACGAGCAGTACTTC. This encodes CASSTTGQDYEQYF.

V and J are TRBV5-1 and TRBJ1-2, with D hard to call. V was pared by 4 bases and J by 10 bases, with 17 bases between. Germline CDR1 is SGHRS and CDR2 is YFSETQ. The CDR3 contains 13 residues. The CDR3 sequence: CASSPDIQATYTF. The CDR3 DNA reads TGCGCCAGCAGCCCTGACATTCAGGCTACCTACACCTTC. The variable domain in full, completed from reference TRBV5-1 and TRBJ1-2, reads KAGVTQTPRYLIKTRGQQVTLSCSPISGHRSVSWYQQTPGQGLQFLFEYFSETQRNKGNFPGRFSGRQFSNSRSEMNVSTLELGDSALYLCASSPDIQATYTFGSGTRLTVV.

This clone was observed a few times. The CDR3 sequence is CASSLPRAFF. The CDR3 DNA reads as TGTGCCAGCAGTTTACCGAGGGCTTTCTTT. The V call is TRBV27, the J call TRBJ1-1; D gene ambiguous. Germline V lookup: CDR1 MNHEY, CDR2 SMNVEV (reference sequence). CDR3 length equals 10 residues. V was pared by 2 bases and J by 11 bases, with 6 bases between.

This clone was counted between two and nine times. The J gene is TRBJ2-7, the V gene TRBV5-5; D is unclear. This CDR3 comprises 15 residues. V lost 1 base, J lost 3 bases, and 14 bases lay in between. Looked up from germline, CDR1 is SGHKS and CDR2 is YYEKEE (reference sequence). CDR3 sequence (DNA): TGTGCCAGCAGCTTGTTGCAGGTTCATTACTACGAGCAGTACTTC. Residues: CASSLLQVHYYEQYF.

The chain has TRBV28 and TRBJ2-1; 12 positions agree with TRBD2. There are 17 residues in the CDR3. Germline lookup yields CDR1 MDHEN and CDR2 SYDVKM. V lost 2 bases and J lost 8; bases outside the gene matches: 10. CDR3 sequence reads: CASSLNLLAGGWDEQFF. The CDR3 nucleotides are TGTGCCAGCAGTTTAAACCTCCTAGCGGGAGGGTGGGATGAGCAGTTCTTC.

The rearrangement links TRBV19 to TRBJ2-1; 9 positions match TRBD2. The CDR3 loop spans 16 amino acids. Germline CDR1 LNHDA, CDR2 SQIVND (reference sequence). The V gene end was trimmed by 4 bases and the J gene end by 2 bases; junction bases not matched to a gene: 6. CDR3 in DNA: TGTGCCAGTAGTACCCCGAGCGGGGGGCCCTACAATGAGCAGTTCTTC. Its translation: CASSTPSGGPYNEQFF. Full variable domain (missing parts from reference TRBV19 and TRBJ2-1): DGGITQSPKYLFRKEGQNVTLSCEQNLNHDAMYWYRQDPGQGLRLIYYSQIVNDFQKGDIAEGYSVSREKKESFPLTVTSAQKNPTAFYLCASSTPSGGPYNEQFFGPGTRLTVL.